The rows below give T cell receptor beta chains drawn from one sample of a study of radiation and T cells in renal cell carcinoma. Measured with immunoSEQ multiplex PCR; TCRdb has only the in-frame clones, and not every one. The table records under 30,000 clones, around 50% of them present only once. The sequencing here drew on tumor tissue, taken from a patient whose treatment was nephrectomy without radiotherapy. The receptors were sampled from a human donor with renal cell carcinoma. Both conserved end residues are part of each CDR3. D genes are given only for firm matches. Only part of the rows carry a size: once, few, many, or a class if the clone is expanded.

CDR3aa	CDR3nt	v_gene	abundance	j_gene	d_gene
CASSSGTGTGNTIYF	TGTGCCAGCAGTTCTGGGACCGGGACTGGAAACACCATATATTTT	TRBV6-5	-	TRBJ1-3	-
CASSSTGGGGYTF	TGTGCCAGCAGTTCGACGGGGGGAGGTGGCTACACCTTC	TRBV27	few	TRBJ1-2	-
CASSEAQGRNSPLHF	TGTGCCAGCAGTGAAGCGCAGGGGAGGAATTCACCCCTCCACTTT	TRBV2	-	TRBJ1-6	-
CASSPTGGWFGYTF	TGCGCCAGCAGCCCCACCGGAGGTTGGTTCGGCTACACCTTC	TRBV5-1	-	TRBJ1-2	-
CAWSVQGGVEQYF	TGTGCCTGGAGTGTACAGGGGGGGGTCGAGCAGTACTTC	TRBV30	-	TRBJ2-7	-
CASSLMDQETQYF	TGCGCCAGCAGCTTAATGGATCAAGAGACCCAGTACTTC	TRBV5-1	-	TRBJ2-5	-
CAWKEGPGELFF	TGTGCCTGGAAGGAGGGCCCCGGGGAGCTGTTTTTT	TRBV30	-	TRBJ2-2	-
CASSKNRDRAYEQYF	TGTGCCAGCAGCAAAAACCGGGACAGGGCATACGAGCAGTACTTC	TRBV6-5	-	TRBJ2-7	TRBD1
CASRETLPARVTQYF	TGTGCCAGCAGGGAAACACTTCCCGCAAGAGTTACGCAGTATTTT	TRBV6-1	-	TRBJ2-3	-
CATNSPGQGQETQYF	TGTGCCACCAACAGCCCAGGACAAGGCCAAGAGACCCAGTACTTC	TRBV5-5	few	TRBJ2-5	-
CSVEVGIGAQETQYF	TGCAGCGTTGAAGTTGGCATCGGGGCACAAGAGACCCAGTACTTC	TRBV29-1	once	TRBJ2-5	-
CASSPRKRAGAAEAFF	TGTGCCAGCAGCCCTCGGAAGCGGGCAGGCGCCGCTGAAGCTTTCTTT	TRBV5-6	once	TRBJ1-1	-
CASINRDRAYEQYF	TGTGCCAGCATTAACCGGGACAGAGCCTACGAGCAGTACTTC	TRBV6-5	few	TRBJ2-7	TRBD1
CASSRQSLYGYTF	TGTGCCAGCAGTCGACAGAGCCTCTATGGCTACACCTTC	TRBV6-5	-	TRBJ1-2	-
CASSRGDRRDSYEQYF	TGTGCCAGCAGCCGCGGGGACAGGAGAGATTCCTACGAGCAGTACTTC	TRBV16	-	TRBJ2-7	TRBD1